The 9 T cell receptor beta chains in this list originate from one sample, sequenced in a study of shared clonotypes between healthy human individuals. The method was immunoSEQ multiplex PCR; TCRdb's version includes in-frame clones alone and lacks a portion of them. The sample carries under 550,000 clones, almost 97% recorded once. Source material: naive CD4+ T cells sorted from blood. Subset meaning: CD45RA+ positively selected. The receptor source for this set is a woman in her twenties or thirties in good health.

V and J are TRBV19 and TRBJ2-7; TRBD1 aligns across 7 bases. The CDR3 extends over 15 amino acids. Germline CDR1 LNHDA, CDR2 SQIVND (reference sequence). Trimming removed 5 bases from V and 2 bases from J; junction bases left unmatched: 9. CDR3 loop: CASSDPMTGPYEQYF. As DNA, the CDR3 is TGTGCCAGTAGTGACCCCATGACAGGGCCCTACGAGCAGTACTTC.

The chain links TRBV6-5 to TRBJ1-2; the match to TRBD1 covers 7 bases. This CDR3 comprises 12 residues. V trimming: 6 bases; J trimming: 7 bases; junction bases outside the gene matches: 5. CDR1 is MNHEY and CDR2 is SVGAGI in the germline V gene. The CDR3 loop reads CASRRQGSGYTF. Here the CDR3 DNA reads TGTGCCAGCAGAAGACAGGGTAGTGGCTACACCTTC.

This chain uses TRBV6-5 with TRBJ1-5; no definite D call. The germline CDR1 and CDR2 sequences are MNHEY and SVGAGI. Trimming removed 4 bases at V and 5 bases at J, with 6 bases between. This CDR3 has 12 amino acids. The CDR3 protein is CASSSLDQPQHF. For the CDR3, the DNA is TGTGCCAGCAGTTCCCTAGATCAGCCCCAGCATTTT.

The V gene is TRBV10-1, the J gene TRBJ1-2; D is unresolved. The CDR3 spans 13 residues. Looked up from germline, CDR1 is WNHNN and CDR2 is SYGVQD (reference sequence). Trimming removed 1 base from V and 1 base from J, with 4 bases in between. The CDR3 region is CASSEWDNYGYTF. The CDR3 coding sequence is TGCGCCAGCAGTGAGTGGGATAACTATGGCTACACCTTC.

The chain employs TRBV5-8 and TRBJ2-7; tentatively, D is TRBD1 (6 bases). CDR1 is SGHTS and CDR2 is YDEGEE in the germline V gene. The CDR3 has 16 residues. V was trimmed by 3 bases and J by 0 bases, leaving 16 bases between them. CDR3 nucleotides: TGTGCCAGCAGCTGGGGGCATGGGGACGCCTCCTACGAGCAGTACTTC. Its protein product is CASSWGHGDASYEQYF.

The CDR3 nucleotides read TGTGCCAGCAGCCAACCTGGAACAGGTGGGACTGAAGCTTTCTTT. The encoded protein is CASSQPGTGGTEAFF. The chain links TRBV14 to TRBJ1-1; D is perhaps TRBD1 (5 bases). Germline CDR1 is SGHDN and CDR2 is FVKESK. The CDR3 covers 15 residues. V lost 2 bases and J 5 bases, leaving 15 bases between the germline ends.

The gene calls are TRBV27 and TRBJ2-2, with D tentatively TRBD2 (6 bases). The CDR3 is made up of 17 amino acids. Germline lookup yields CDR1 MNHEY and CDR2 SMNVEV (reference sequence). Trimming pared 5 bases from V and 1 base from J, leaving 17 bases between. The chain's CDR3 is CASSPTSLAWNTGELFF. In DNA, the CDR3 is TGTGCCAGCAGTCCCACCTCACTAGCTTGGAACACCGGGGAGCTGTTTTTT.

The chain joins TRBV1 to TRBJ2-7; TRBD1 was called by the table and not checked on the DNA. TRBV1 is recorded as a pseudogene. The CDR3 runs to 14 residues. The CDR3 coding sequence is TGCACCAGCAGCCAGTACAGGGAGTTCAACGAGCAGTACTTC. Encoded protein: CTSSQYREFNEQYF.

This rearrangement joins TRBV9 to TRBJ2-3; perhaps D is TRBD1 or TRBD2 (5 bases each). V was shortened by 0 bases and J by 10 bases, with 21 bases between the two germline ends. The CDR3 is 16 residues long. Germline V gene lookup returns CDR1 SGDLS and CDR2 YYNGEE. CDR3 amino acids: CASSVGVGLVGAAQYF. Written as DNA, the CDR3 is TGTGCCAGCAGCGTAGGGGTCGGTCTAGTCGGGGCGGCGCAGTATTTT.